The 23 T cell receptor beta chains listed next were all sequenced from one sample in a study of prognosis after radiotherapy for stage I lung cancer. The TCR beta CDR3 region was amplified from genomic DNA, with two rounds of multiplex PCR being used for the amplification. The first PCR round targeted every TRBV and TRBJ gene with specific primers. TCRdb ran MiXCR on the multiplex PCR reads and lists one entry per CDR3 protein. The sample carries around 30,000 distinct CDR3 sequences, around a third recorded once. The material was PBMCs, obtained before or after stereotactic body radiation therapy (not recorded which). Every receptor here comes from a donor over 45 with non-small cell lung cancer.

The gene calls are TRBV6-2 or TRBV6-3 and TRBJ2-7, with D perhaps TRBD1 (5 bases). The CDR3 spans 13 residues. V was clipped by 5 bases and J by 6 bases, with 14 bases between them. Germline CDR1 and CDR2: MNHEY and SVGEGT. The CDR3: CASSTVDIREQYF. CDR3 bases: TGTGCCAGCAGTACCGTGGACATACGCGAGCAGTACTTC.

In the case of this clonotype: This probably arose from a read error, given a far larger clone one base away. CDR3 protein: CASSYTDSSYNEHFF. The CDR3 bases are TGTGCCAGCAGTTACACGGACAGCTCCTACAATGAGCATTTCTTC. The genes are TRBV6-8 and TRBJ2-1, with D perhaps matching TRBD1 (6 bases). The CDR3 length is 15 residues. Germline V gene data show CDR1 as MNHGY and CDR2 as SAAAGT.

This clonotype was seen ten or more times. The CDR3 bases are TGCGCCAGCAGCTTGGCCTTCGGGGCCTACGAGCAGTACTTC. Residues: CASSLAFGAYEQYF. The chain is built from TRBV5-1 and TRBJ2-7, with D perhaps matching TRBD2 (5 bases). Looked up from germline, CDR1 is SGHRS and CDR2 is YFSETQ. Between the trimmed V and J ends, which lost 0 bases and 2 bases, there was a span of 9 bases. The CDR3 covers 14 residues.

This clonotype was observed many times. The chain couples TRBV12-3 or TRBV12-4 to TRBJ1-5; D not resolved. This CDR3 has 10 amino acids. The ends were cut back, 8 bases at V and 4 bases at J, with 3 bases in the middle. The CDR3 DNA reads as TGTGCCAGCCCTAATCAGCCCCAGCATTTT. Protein: CASPNQPQHF.

This clonotype was counted at least ten times. V and J are TRBV24-1 and TRBJ2-1, with 9 bases that match TRBD2. Germline V gene lookup returns CDR1 KGHDR and CDR2 SFDVKD. CDR3 length: 13 amino acids. Trimming at V came to 0 bases and at J to 14 bases, leaving 4 bases not matched to a gene. The CDR3 loop is CATSDLAGGRKFF. The DNA for the CDR3 is TGTGCCACCAGTGATTTGGCGGGGGGGCGGAAGTTCTTC.

The chain has TRBV20-1 and TRBJ2-2; D is unresolved. Trimming shortened V by 2 bases and J by 4 bases, and 8 bases separated the two germline ends. The CDR3 loop spans 13 amino acids. Germline-derived CDR1 and CDR2 are DFQATT and SNEGSKA (reference sequence). This CDR3 is CSARLGLTGELFF. The CDR3, as DNA: TGCAGTGCTAGACTCGGGCTCACCGGGGAGCTGTTTTTT.

This clonotype was seen many times. The rearrangement links TRBV30 to TRBJ1-2; D is undetermined. Trimming removed 4 bases at V and 2 bases at J, with 20 bases between. In germline, CDR1 is GTSNPN, CDR2 SVGIG (reference sequence). The CDR3 has 16 amino acids. The CDR3 DNA reads TGTGCCTGGACCCCGCTGATGGGATTATCAAACTATGGCTACACCTTC. Translating it yields CAWTPLMGLSNYGYTF.

This clonotype was detected ten times or more. V and J are TRBV7-8 and TRBJ2-3, with unresolved D. CDR3 size: 13 residues. V lost 4 bases and J 2 bases, leaving 7 bases between the germline ends. Germline CDR1 reads SGHVS; CDR2 reads FQNEAQ. The CDR3 protein is CASSSYYTDTQYF. The CDR3 bases are TGTGCCAGCAGCTCGTATTACACAGATACGCAGTATTTT.

This clonotype was detected only a few times. A much more abundant neighbour one base away suggests this may be a read error. The J gene is TRBJ2-4, the V gene TRBV6-2 or TRBV6-3; a weak D match, TRBD2 (5 bases). The CDR3 length is 17 residues. Germline V gives CDR1 MNHEY, CDR2 SVGEGT. Trimming shortened V by 6 bases and J by 0 bases, and 18 bases separated the two germline ends. CDR3 nucleotides: TGTGCCAGCAGCTCCGGGCGGGCCTCTCTAGCCAAAAACATTCAGTACTTC. Its translation: CASSSGRASLAKNIQYF.

Worth noting for this clonotype: One base away lies a much larger clone, so this may be a sequencing read error. The chain couples TRBV29-1 to TRBJ2-3; 7 nucleotides match TRBD1. Germline V gene data show CDR1 as SQVTM and CDR2 as ANQGSEA. The CDR3 spans 12 residues. Trimming at V came to 4 bases and at J to 7 bases, leaving 5 bases not matched to a gene. The CDR3 nucleotides read TGCAGCGTTGTAGGGGGCCCATATACGCAGTATTTT. This translates into CSVVGGPYTQYF.

This clonotype was seen repeatedly, ten times or more. The V and J genes are TRBV2 and TRBJ2-6, with D perhaps TRBD1 (6 bases). The CDR3 is 16 amino acids. Germline loops: CDR1 SNHLY, CDR2 FYNNEI. Trimming removed 7 bases at V and 0 bases at J, with 13 bases between. The CDR3 loop is CASTQVGGSGANVLTF. The CDR3 region has the DNA TGTGCCAGCACCCAAGTAGGGGGCTCTGGGGCCAACGTCCTGACTTTC.

As for this clonotype: This probably arose from a read error, given a far larger clone one base away. The J gene is TRBJ2-3, the V gene TRBV6-4; 7 bases line up with TRBD1. V lost 7 bases and J lost 3; bases outside the gene matches: 7. This CDR3 has 14 amino acids. Germline CDR1 is MRHNA and CDR2 is SNTAGT. The CDR3 loop is CASTPGQITDTQYF. CDR3 DNA sequence: TGTGCCAGCACCCCGGGACAGATAACAGATACGCAGTATTTT.

This clonotype was detected a few times. The chain links TRBV5-6 to TRBJ2-5; the D gene is possibly TRBD1 (6 bases). Germline CDR1 SGHDT, CDR2 YYEEEE. The V and J ends lost 4 bases and 4 bases respectively, with 14 bases between them. This CDR3 contains 14 residues. This CDR3 reads CASSVQGMGETQYF. In DNA, the CDR3 is TGTGCCAGCAGCGTTCAGGGGATGGGAGAGACCCAGTACTTC. Using reference TRBV5-6 and TRBJ2-5 for the parts outside the CDR3, the full variable domain is DAGVTQSPTHLIKTRGQQVTLRCSPKSGHDTVSWYQQALGQGPQFIFQYYEEEERQRGNFPDRFSGHQFPNYSSELNVNALLLGDSALYLCASSVQGMGETQYFGPGTRLLVL.

In this sample, this clonotype turned up many times. A much larger clone lies a single base off, so this may be a read error. This CDR3 is CASSLVGRGRSPLRF. CDR3 sequence (DNA): TGTGCCAGCAGTTTGGTTGGCAGGGGAAGATCACCCCTCCGCTTT. The rearrangement joins TRBV28 to TRBJ1-6; tentative D call: TRBD1 (6 bases). From germline, CDR1 is MDHEN and CDR2 SYDVKM. This CDR3 comprises 15 residues. Complete variable domain (other parts from reference TRBV28 and TRBJ1-6): DVKVTQSSRYLVKRTGEKVFLECVQDMDHENMFWYRQDPGLGLRLIYFSYDVKMKEKGDIPEGYSVSREKKERFSLILESASTNQTSMYLCASSLVGRGRSPLRFGNGTRLTVT.

The rearrangement joins TRBV5-1 to TRBJ2-4; D is possibly TRBD1 or TRBD2 (5 bases each). Germline loops: CDR1 SGHRS, CDR2 YFSETQ. CDR3 length equals 15 residues. Trimming removed 2 bases at V and 6 bases at J, with 15 bases between. In DNA, the CDR3 is TGCGCCAGCAGCTTTGATCACAAGGGGAGAAACATTCAGTACTTC. Its protein product is CASSFDHKGRNIQYF.

Of note for this clonotype: Sequence at one end of the junction differs from germline and may be a read error. The chain joins TRBV12-3 or TRBV12-4 to TRBJ2-7, with D unclear. The CDR3 is 15 amino acids. The CDR3 reads CASSSVGVLSYDQYF. In DNA form, the CDR3 reads TGTGCCAGCAGTTCGGTTGGGGTGTTGTCCTACGATCAGTACTTC.

V and J are TRBV5-1 and TRBJ2-7; D perhaps matches TRBD1 (5 bases). Germline loops: CDR1 SGHRS, CDR2 YFSETQ. Trimming pared 0 bases from V and 1 base from J, leaving 8 bases between. The CDR3 spans 14 residues. CDR3 protein: CASSLGTNSYEQYF. DNA for the CDR3: TGCGCCAGCAGCTTGGGGACAAATTCCTACGAGCAGTACTTC. Full variable domain (remainder filled in from reference TRBV5-1 and TRBJ2-7): KAGVTQTPRYLIKTRGQQVTLSCSPISGHRSVSWYQQTPGQGLQFLFEYFSETQRNKGNFPGRFSGRQFSNSRSEMNVSTLELGDSALYLCASSLGTNSYEQYFGPGTRLTVT.

This clonotype was seen ten or more times. The CDR3 is CASSPWTSEYNEQFF. CDR3 nucleotides: TGTGCCAGCAGCCCTTGGACTAGCGAGTACAATGAGCAGTTCTTC. The chain links TRBV3-1 to TRBJ2-1; TRBD2 matches 9 bases. This CDR3 has 15 amino acids. J lost 4 bases, V lost 4 bases, and 5 bases had no gene match. Germline CDR1 and CDR2: LGHDT and YNNKEL (reference sequence).

A remark on this clonotype: A much larger clone differs from this one at a single base, so this may be a read error. The genes are TRBV5-6 and TRBJ2-7, with 8 positions matching TRBD1. V lost 2 bases to trimming and J lost 6 bases; unmatched junction nucleotides: 7. The CDR3 extends over 14 amino acids. CDR1 is SGHDT, CDR2 YYEEEE, per germline. The CDR3 sequence: CASSFAGQVGEQYF. The CDR3 DNA is TGTGCCAGCAGCTTTGCGGGACAGGTCGGCGAGCAGTACTTC.

This clonotype was counted at least ten times. J is TRBJ1-1 and V is TRBV5-1; the D is unclear. Germline V lookup: CDR1 SGHRS, CDR2 YFSETQ. Trimming pared 3 bases from V and 2 bases from J, leaving 8 bases between. This CDR3 contains 13 residues. This CDR3 reads CASSSTQNTEAFF. Here the CDR3 DNA reads TGCGCCAGCAGCTCTACACAAAACACTGAAGCTTTCTTT.

This clonotype was found a few times. This chain uses TRBV4-1 with TRBJ1-1; maybe TRBD1 (5 bases). Looked up from germline, CDR1 is MGHRA and CDR2 is YSYEKL. Trimming took off 4 bases at V and 1 base at J, with 13 bases between the two ends. This CDR3 region has 15 residues. CDR3 coding DNA: TGCGCCAGCAGCCTCACGTGGGGCGGGAACACTGAAGCTTTCTTT. Protein: CASSLTWGGNTEAFF.

This clonotype was observed at least ten times. The rearrangement uses TRBV19 and TRBJ1-5; D not resolved. This CDR3 contains 15 residues. The germline V and J ends were trimmed by 10 bases and 4 bases, with 20 bases remaining between them. Germline lookup yields CDR1 LNHDA and CDR2 SQIVND (reference sequence). The CDR3 loop is CATRGGLMMNQPQHF. CDR3 sequence (DNA): TGTGCCACCCGTGGAGGGTTGATGATGAATCAGCCCCAGCATTTT.

A remark on this clonotype: Germline and junction disagree at one end, which may indicate a read error. The chain joins TRBV28 to TRBJ1-6; tentatively, D is TRBD1 (6 bases). The germline CDR1 and CDR2 sequences are MDHEN and SYDVKM. This CDR3 is 14 amino acids long. CDR3 sequence (DNA): TGTGCCAGAAACGCACAGGGTTCTAATTCACCCCTCCAATTT. As protein: CARNAQGSNSPLQF. Filled out from reference TRBV28 and TRBJ1-6, the complete variable domain reads DVKVTQSSRYLVKRTGEKVFLECVQDMDHENMFWYRQDPGLGLRLIYFSYDVKMKEKGDIPEGYSVSREKKERFSLILESASTNQTSMYLCARNAQGSNSPLQFGNGTRLTVT.